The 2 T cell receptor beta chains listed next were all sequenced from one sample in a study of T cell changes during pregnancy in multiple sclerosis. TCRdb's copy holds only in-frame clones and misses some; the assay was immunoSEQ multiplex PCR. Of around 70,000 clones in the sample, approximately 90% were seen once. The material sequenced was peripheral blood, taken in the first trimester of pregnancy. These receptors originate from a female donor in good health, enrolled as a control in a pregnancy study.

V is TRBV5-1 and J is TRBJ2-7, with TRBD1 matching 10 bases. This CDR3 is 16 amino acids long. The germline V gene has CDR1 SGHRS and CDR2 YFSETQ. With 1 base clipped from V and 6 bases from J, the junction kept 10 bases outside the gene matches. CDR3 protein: CASSLMGQGMDGEQYF. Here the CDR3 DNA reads TGCGCCAGCAGCTTGATGGGACAGGGGATGGATGGCGAGCAGTACTTC.

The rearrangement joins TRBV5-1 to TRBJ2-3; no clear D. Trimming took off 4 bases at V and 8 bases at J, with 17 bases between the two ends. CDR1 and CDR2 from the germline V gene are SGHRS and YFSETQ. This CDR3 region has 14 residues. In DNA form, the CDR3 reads TGCGCCAGCAGCCTTACTGCCGACAAAGGTACGCAGTATTTT. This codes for CASSLTADKGTQYF.